The rows below give T cell receptor beta chains drawn from one sample of a study of memory CD4+ T cells and cytomegalovirus serostatus. Here immunoSEQ multiplex PCR was the method, and the copy in TCRdb shows in-frame clones only, minus some. The sample gives about 67,000 clones, about 80% of which show up once; under 6% is in the top ten. The source material was memory CD4+ T cells from blood. The source of these receptors is an adult in good health and CMV-seropositive. The CDR3 runs from the conserved cysteine through the conserved F or W. The D gene is left open where the match is weak. Only part of the rows carry a size: once, few, many, or a class if the clone is expanded.

>TRBJ1-4|TRBD1|TRBV29-1|.
TGCAGCGTTGCGGGACAGGGAAGCGAAAAACTGTTTTTT
CSVAGQGSEKLFF
>TRBJ2-1|.|TRBV11-3|once
TGTGCCAGCAGCTTAGGACAGGCGGGTGAGCAGTTCTTC
CASSLGQAGEQFF
>TRBJ1-2|TRBD1|TRBV6-1|.
TGTGCCAGCAGTGAAGAAGGACAGGGCGTTGCTGGCTACACCTTC
CASSEEGQGVAGYTF
>TRBJ1-4|TRBD1|TRBV5-4|.
TGTGCCAGCAGCATTTTCCGGGACAGGGATGAAAAACTGTTTTTT
CASSIFRDRDEKLFF
>TRBJ2-7|TRBD1|TRBV7-6|.
TGTGCCAGCAGCCTCGGACAGGAACTCTACGAGCAGTACTTC
CASSLGQELYEQYF
>TRBJ1-2|TRBD1|TRBV28|.
TGTGCCAGCAGTCCCACGGACAGGGTTCGTCCTGGCTACACCTTC
CASSPTDRVRPGYTF
>TRBJ1-1|.|TRBV2|.
TGTGCCACCACATGGGGGGAAGAGGACACTGAAGCTTTCTTT
CATTWGEEDTEAFF
>TRBJ2-3|TRBD1|TRBV28|.
TGTGCCAGCAGTGTTATTGGGGGACAGTCCGTCGATACGCAGTATTTT
CASSVIGGQSVDTQYF
>TRBJ2-6|.|TRBV27|.
TGTGCCAGCAGTTTAGGAGGGGACCTCTCTGGGGCCAACGTCCTGACTTTC
CASSLGGDLSGANVLTF
>TRBJ1-2|.|TRBV19|.
TGTGCCAGTAGTATTGGAGGACAGACCCACTATGGCTACACCTTC
CASSIGGQTHYGYTF
>TRBJ2-3|TRBD2|TRBV5-1|.
TGCGCCAGCAGCTTAGCGGGGGCCACAGATACGCAGTATTTT
CASSLAGATDTQYF
>TRBJ2-2|.|TRBV18|once
TGTGCCAGCTCACCACCAGGATGGGGTACCGGGGAGCTGTTTTTT
CASSPPGWGTGELFF
>TRBJ2-7|.|TRBV5-1|.
TGCGCCAGCAGCTTGGCGGGAACCTACGAGCAGTACTTC
CASSLAGTYEQYF
>TRBJ2-7|.|TRBV6-1|.
TGTGCCGTGACGGACCCCTACGAGCAGTACTTC
CAVTDPYEQYF
>TRBJ1-5|.|TRBV10-3|few
TGTGCCATCAGTGACGAGGGAATCCAACAGCGGCCCCAGCATTTT
CAISDEGIQQRPQHF
>TRBJ2-3|.|TRBV7-2|.
TGTGCCAGCAGCTTAGAGCCCCTAAGCACAGATACGCAGTATTTT
CASSLEPLSTDTQYF
>TRBJ2-3|TRBD2|TRBV5-1|.
TGCGCCAGCAGCACCAGGACTAGCGGAGGGGCTACGCAGTATTTT
CASSTRTSGGATQYF
>TRBJ1-2|TRBD1|TRBV28|.
TGTGCCAGCAGCACGGACAGGGTGGATGGCTACACCTTC
CASSTDRVDGYTF
>TRBJ1-2|TRBD1|TRBV4-1|.
TGCGCCAGCAGCCACCCGAGAGGACAGGGTGGCGCCGACTATGGCTACACCTTC
CASSHPRGQGGADYGYTF
>TRBJ1-5|.|TRBV28|.
TGTGCCAGCAGTCCCCTAGGCAGGGAAGGTCAGCCCCAGCATTTT
CASSPLGREGQPQHF
>TRBJ1-2|TRBD1|TRBV2|.
TGTGCCAGCAGTGTACAGGGGTGGGGCTACACCTTC
CASSVQGWGYTF
>TRBJ1-2|TRBD1|TRBV5-1|few
TGCGCCAGCACTGAGGGGGCGGCTAATGATGGCTACACCTTC
CASTEGAANDGYTF
>TRBJ1-2|.|TRBV7-9|.
TGTGCCAGCGCTAGGGGGGGCGCTTCGGGTGGCTACACCTTC
CASARGGASGGYTF
>TRBJ1-2|.|TRBV21-1|.
TGTGCCAGCAGCAAAGGATCCGGGGATGGGAGCTATGGCTACACCTTC
CASSKGSGDGSYGYTF
>TRBJ2-5|TRBD1|TRBV5-4|.
TGTGCCAGCAGCAAGACAGGGGGTGAGGAGACCCAGTACTTC
CASSKTGGEETQYF
>TRBJ2-7|TRBD2|TRBV28|.
TGTGCCAGCAGACCTAGCGGGGATGTCTACGAGCAGTACTTC
CASRPSGDVYEQYF
>TRBJ1-2|.|TRBV2|.
TGTGCCAGCAGCTCCGAGACCGCCGCTAACTATGGCTACACCTTC
CASSSETAANYGYTF
>TRBJ2-1|.|TRBV11-3|.
TGTGCCAGCAGCTTAGTCTCCAACAATGAGCAGTTCTTC
CASSLVSNNEQFF
>TRBJ1-2|.|TRBV28|medium-sized
TGTGCCAGCAGTCTAAGGTCAGATTATGGCTACACCTTC
CASSLRSDYGYTF
>TRBJ2-1|TRBD2|TRBV19|.
TGTGCCAGTAGTTCCCTAGCGGGGGTTTACAATGAGCAGTTCTTC
CASSSLAGVYNEQFF
>TRBJ1-2|.|TRBV7-8|medium-sized
TGTGCCAGCAGCTTAGGACAGTTCCCGCCCAATAACTATGGCTACACCTTC
CASSLGQFPPNNYGYTF